This is a list of T cell receptor beta chains from one sample in a study of cytomegalovirus exposure and HLA in healthy donors. Assay used: immunoSEQ multiplex PCR; TCRdb lists only in-frame clones, some missing. In the table there are 250,000 to 350,000 clones, just over 70% of which are singletons. Material for sequencing was PBMCs. These receptors originate from a female donor in good health and CMV-seronegative. The CDR3 runs from the conserved cysteine through the conserved F or W. The D gene is left open where the match is weak. Expanded clones get a size class; other rows say once, few or many, or leave the size out.

v_gene	abundance	j_gene	d_gene	CDR3aa	CDR3nt
TRBV7-9	.	TRBJ1-5	.	CASSWNNGQPQHF	TGTGCCAGCAGCTGGAACAACGGGCAGCCCCAGCATTTT
TRBV7-2	.	TRBJ2-4	TRBD2	CASSPSWTSGMDKNIQYF	TGTGCCAGCAGCCCCAGTTGGACTAGCGGGATGGACAAAAACATTCAGTACTTC
TRBV7-6	.	TRBJ2-7	.	CASSLDGSYEQYF	TGTGCCAGCAGCTTAGACGGTTCCTACGAGCAGTACTTC
TRBV19	.	TRBJ1-1	TRBD1	CASSIRRDRGRGWNTEAFF	TGTGCCAGTAGCATACGCCGGGACAGGGGGCGCGGGTGGAACACTGAAGCTTTCTTT
TRBV15	.	TRBJ2-3	.	CATSARETTDTQYF	TGTGCCACCAGCGCACGGGAGACCACAGATACGCAGTATTTT
TRBV27	.	TRBJ1-6	TRBD1	CASSLRGFDSPLHF	TGTGCCAGCAGTCTCAGGGGGTTCGACTCACCCCTCCACTTT
TRBV11-3	.	TRBJ2-5	.	CASSLDRGYPTETQYF	TGTGCCAGCAGCTTAGATCGGGGGTACCCTACAGAGACCCAGTACTTC
TRBV11-3	.	TRBJ1-1	.	CASSLVQGLEAFF	TGTGCCAGCAGCTTAGTGCAGGGACTTGAAGCTTTCTTT
TRBV11-3	.	TRBJ2-1	.	CASSLGGRGGRYNEQFF	TGTGCCAGCAGCTTGGGCGGGAGAGGGGGGAGATACAATGAGCAGTTCTTC
TRBV28	few	TRBJ2-7	TRBD1	CASSFTGTGGYEQYF	TGTGCCAGCAGTTTTACGGGGACAGGGGGCTACGAGCAGTACTTC
TRBV27	.	TRBJ1-1	.	CASSLGPGMNTEAFF	TGTGCCAGCAGTTTAGGCCCGGGGATGAACACTGAAGCTTTCTTT
TRBV11-3	.	TRBJ2-3	TRBD2	CASSLVSGSITDTQYF	TGTGCCAGCAGCTTAGTCAGCGGGAGTATCACAGATACGCAGTATTTT
TRBV7-9	.	TRBJ1-2	.	CASSLAGANYGYTF	TGTGCCAGCAGCTTAGCGGGAGCTAACTATGGCTACACCTTC
TRBV19	.	TRBJ2-3	.	CASTKENRYTDTQYF	TGTGCCAGTACAAAGGAAAACAGGTACACAGATACGCAGTATTTT
TRBV4-1	.	TRBJ2-7	TRBD2	CASSPRDYPYEQYF	TGCGCCAGCAGCCCCCGGGACTACCCATACGAGCAGTACTTC
TRBV28	.	TRBJ1-5	.	CASSFLSQGNNQPQHF	TGTGCCAGCAGTTTTCTATCGCAGGGGAACAATCAGCCCCAGCATTTT
TRBV27	.	TRBJ2-1	.	CASSFITDNEQFF	TGTGCCAGCAGTTTTATTACGGACAATGAGCAGTTCTTC
TRBV5-4	.	TRBJ1-2	.	CASSLDRVGYTF	TGTGCCAGCAGCTTGGACAGGGTCGGCTACACCTTC